One sample yielded the 4 T cell receptor beta chains listed below, sequenced in a study of blood T cell repertoires in COVID-19. Some clones are missing from TCRdb's copy, which holds only in-frame ones; the method was immunoSEQ multiplex PCR. Of 120,000 to 150,000 clones in the sample, 85% to 90% were seen once. Material: peripheral blood. Every receptor here comes from a woman aged 50 to 60 with active or convalescent COVID-19.

There are a few counts of this clone. CDR3 in DNA: TGCGCCAGCAGCTTGACAGGGGCTAACTATGGCTACACCTTC. This sequence encodes CASSLTGANYGYTF. This chain joins TRBV5-1 and TRBJ1-2; 7 positions agree with TRBD1. In germline, CDR1 is SGHRS, CDR2 YFSETQ. V dropped 1 base and J dropped 0; count of bases not matched to a gene: 0. This CDR3 is 14 amino acids long.

The chain links TRBV19 to TRBJ1-1, with D perhaps matching TRBD1 (6 bases). From germline, CDR1 is LNHDA and CDR2 SQIVND (reference sequence). This CDR3 is 14 amino acids long. V was pared by 5 bases and J by 7 bases, with 17 bases between. This chain's CDR3 is CASSVTGTNSEAFF. Written as DNA, the CDR3 is TGTGCCAGTAGTGTTACCGGGACAAATAGTGAAGCTTTCTTT.

The V call is TRBV27, the J call TRBJ1-2; possible D gene TRBD1, 5 bases. This CDR3 comprises 13 residues. V lost 7 bases, J lost 3 bases, and 12 bases lay in between. Germline V gene data show CDR1 as MNHEY and CDR2 as SMNVEV (reference sequence). CDR3 sequence: CASTRVGDYGYTF. CDR3 coding DNA: TGTGCCAGCACCAGGGTCGGAGACTATGGCTACACCTTC.

The chain recombines TRBV3-1 (or the pseudogene TRBV3-2) with TRBJ1-6; D unclear. The CDR3 is 15 amino acids. V gave up 1 base and J gave up 5 bases, with 9 bases separating them. Germline CDR1 LGHDT, CDR2 YNNKEL (reference sequence). The CDR3 region has the DNA TGTGCCAGCAGCCAAGGAAGACATGATAATTCACCCCTCCACTTT. Translation gives CASSQGRHDNSPLHF.